This T cell receptor beta chain originates from a study of HIV-infected patients and healthy controls. The repertoire came from unfractionated whole blood and reflected all unsorted peripheral T cells. Reverse transcription used 450 to 500 ng RNA and constant-region primers for alpha and beta. Each of the alpha and beta chains got its own library through chain-specific third strand synthesis with indices. MiXCR, applied by TCRdb to the 5' RACE reads, yields one record per CDR3 protein. The table records fewer than 4,500 distinct CDR3 sequences, 13% of them present only once. The study, taken as a whole, reports: Apparent post-therapy Gini recovery among HIV-infected patients was not reproduced with size-matched repertoires. Healthy controls carried many MAIT alpha-chain CDR3s, while HIV+ repertoires had few. HIV-associated CDR3 frequencies dropped significantly during therapy; CMV-associated ones, mostly rising, changed nonsignificantly.

This clonotype is medium-sized. What it binds is not known. The CDR3 has 14 residues. Germline V lookup: CDR1 SGHTA, CDR2 FQGTGA. V lost 2 bases, J lost 5 bases, and 10 bases lay in between. The chain joins TRBV7-3 to TRBJ2-1, with D tentatively TRBD2 (5 bases). The source was blood, collected before antiretroviral therapy. This TCR was sampled from an adult with HIV infection. CDR3 amino acids: CASSLGPGNNEQFF. CDR3 DNA sequence: TGTGCCAGCAGCTTAGGTCCGGGAAACAATGAGCAGTTCTTC.